This TCR beta chain derives from a study of molecular identifiers for immune sequencing clone quantification (dated by TCRdb to the late 2010s). In the study overall: For a replicate experiment, RNA from around 20,000 or 100,000 naive CD8 T cells was divided into five aliquots, and four of the five aliquots were sequenced. This methods study used CD8 T cells to benchmark TCR RNA copy counting and molecular-identifier clustering-based TCR repertoire sequencing (MIDCIRS). Findings and caveats that apply to the study as a whole: Without barcode sub-clustering, chimeric consensus sequences inflated TCR diversity; chimeras reached as high as 47%. Naive libraries contained spiked-in Jurkat TCR RNA (around ten copies' worth), which is not part of the donor repertoire. Clones above 20 RNA copies held over 99% of molecules in CMV-specific effector cells but under 1% in naive cells. Modeling indicated approximately 3.1 TCR RNA copies recovered per cell, compared with 7.5 to 10 by digital PCR, which implies a capture efficiency of 25% to 35%. Spiked-in Jurkat TCR RNA equivalent to a single cell was reported to be detectable even among 850,000 to 1,000,000 naive CD8 T cells. The sizes of highly expanded clones could end up underestimated when identical TCR molecules share a barcode.

The junction shows trimming of 4 bases on V and 8 bases on J, and the gene matches do not reach 9 bases of it. The germline V gene encodes CDR1 LNHDA and CDR2 SQIVND (reference sequence). From the cysteine up to the phenylalanine, the CDR3 has a length of 15 residues. The entry retains the CDR3 DNA only, 45 bases that are in frame from base 1. Library prep was done by PCR. These reads were obtained on a NextSeq 500. Preparation of bulk TCR libraries followed a previously described approach, with the TCR primers listed in Table S5. Total RNA was purified with the Qiagen AllPrep DNA/RNA kit. Before analysis, reads from multiple sequencing runs of one library were combined. Turning to the authors' computational methods: Reads were retained only if an exact TCR constant sequence was present, and the retained reads were trimmed to 150 nt and grouped according to their 12-nt molecular barcodes. Reads inside each barcode group were sub-clustered using a 15% Levenshtein threshold, and a quality-weighted consensus sequence was constructed for each RNA molecule. Non-functional sequences were excluded, and lower-count sequences lying one edit away from another sequence were also excluded. Based on fitting two negative binomial distributions, any barcode sub-cluster with under 20% of the maximum read count was discarded. TCRdb took the public reads, trimmed them with fastp at Q25, ran MiXCR for clone calling and kept in-frame beta chains. When rows share a CDR3 protein, they turn into one entry using the most common DNA and genes. The authors' filters were not applied to this entry. Across this sample there are some 590,000 distinct CDR3 sequences, with 25% seen only once. 0.6% to 0.9% of the sample rests with the top ten.

This clonotype has only a few counts. The antigen this receptor binds is unknown. No base qualities exist here, and no much larger clone lies one base off it. Libraries of naive CD8 T cells were built from anywhere between about 17,000 and 1,000,000 sorted cells, with 10%, 30% or 50% of the purified RNA used. Naive CD8 T cells, defined as CD8+CD4-CCR7+CD45RA+, were FACS-sorted into RLT Plus buffer on a BD FACSAria II. To test detection sensitivity, Jurkat RNA equal to approximately 10 TCR copies was added to samples of roughly 17,000-1,100,000 naive CD8 T cells. CD8 T cells were enriched using RosetteSep CD8+ T Cell Enrichment Cocktail and Ficoll-Paque, and the enriched cells then underwent ACK red cell lysis.

This receptor chain uses TRBV19 and TRBJ1-4; 8 bases in between match TRBD1. This clonotype was obtained from a human donor in good health. Some libraries in this study had Jurkat cell RNA spiked in. The sequenced sample consisted of naive CD8+ T cells from blood, with Jurkat cell RNA spiked in. Reading the label with the study, this specimen's cell subset or site is: FACS-sorted CD8+CD4-CCR7+CD45RA+ naive T cells. The DNA sequence follows: TGTGCCAGTAGTACCGGGACAGGTCTCTCCGAAAAACTGTTTTTT. The translation is CASSTGTGLSEKLFF.